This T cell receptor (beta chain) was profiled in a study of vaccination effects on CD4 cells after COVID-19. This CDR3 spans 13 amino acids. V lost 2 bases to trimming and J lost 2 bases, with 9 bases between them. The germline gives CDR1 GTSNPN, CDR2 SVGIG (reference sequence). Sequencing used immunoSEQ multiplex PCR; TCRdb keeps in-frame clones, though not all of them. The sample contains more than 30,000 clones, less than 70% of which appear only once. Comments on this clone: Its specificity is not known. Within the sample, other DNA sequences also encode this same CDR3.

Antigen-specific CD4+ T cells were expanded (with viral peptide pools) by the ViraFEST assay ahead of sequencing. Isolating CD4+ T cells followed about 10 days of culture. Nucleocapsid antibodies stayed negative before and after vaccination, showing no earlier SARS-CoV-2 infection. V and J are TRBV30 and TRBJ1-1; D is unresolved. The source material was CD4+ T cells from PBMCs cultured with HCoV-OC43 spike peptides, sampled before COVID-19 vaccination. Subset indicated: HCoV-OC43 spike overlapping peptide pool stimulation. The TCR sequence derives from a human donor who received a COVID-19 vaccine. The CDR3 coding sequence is TGTGCCTGGAGTCGTGGAGGCAACACTGAAGCTTTCTTT. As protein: CAWSRGGNTEAFF.